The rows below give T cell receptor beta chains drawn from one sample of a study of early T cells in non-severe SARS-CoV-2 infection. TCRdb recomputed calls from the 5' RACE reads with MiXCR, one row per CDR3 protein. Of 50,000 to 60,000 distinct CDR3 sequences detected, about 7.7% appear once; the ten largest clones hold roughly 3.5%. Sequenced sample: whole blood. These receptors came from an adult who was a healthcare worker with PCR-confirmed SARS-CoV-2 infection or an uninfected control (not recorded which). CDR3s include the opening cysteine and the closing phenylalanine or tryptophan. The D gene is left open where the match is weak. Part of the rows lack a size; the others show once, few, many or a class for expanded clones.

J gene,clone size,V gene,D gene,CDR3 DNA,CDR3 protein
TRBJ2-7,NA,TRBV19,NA,TGTGCCAGTAGCCCCCCGAGGGGGGAAAGGCGTAACGAGCAGTACTTC,CASSPPRGERRNEQYF
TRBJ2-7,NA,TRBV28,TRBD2,TGTGCCAGCAGTTTGGTGGGACTAGCGGGCTACGAGCAGTACTTC,CASSLVGLAGYEQYF
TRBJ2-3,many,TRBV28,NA,TGTGCCAGCGGATTGCTCAGGGGCAACTGGTATTTT,CASGLLRGNWYF
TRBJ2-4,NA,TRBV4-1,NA,TGCGCCAGCGGGTCACCGGGGACTTCAAAAAACATTCAGTACTTC,CASGSPGTSKNIQYF
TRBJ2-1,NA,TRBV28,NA,TGTGCCAGCATCCCCAACCGGGCGGCTGCCTACAATGAGCAGTTCTTC,CASIPNRAAAYNEQFF
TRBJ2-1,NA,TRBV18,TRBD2,TGTGCCAGCTCCCCGACTAGCGACAATGAGCAGTTCTTC,CASSPTSDNEQFF
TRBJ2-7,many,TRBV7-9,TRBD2,TGTGCCAGCAGCGGGCCGGGGGGAGCCTCCGGACTTTACGAGCAGTACTTC,CASSGPGGASGLYEQYF
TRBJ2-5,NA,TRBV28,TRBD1,TGTGCCAGCAGGATGACAGGGGGCGTAAAGACCCAGTACTTC,CASRMTGGVKTQYF
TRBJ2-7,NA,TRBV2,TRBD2,TGTGCCAGCAGTGAGCAGCGGGACTCCTACGAGCAGTACTTC,CASSEQRDSYEQYF
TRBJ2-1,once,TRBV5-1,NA,TGCGCCAGCACTCGCTGGGGCCCCGGCAGTGAGCAGTTCTTC,CASTRWGPGSEQFF
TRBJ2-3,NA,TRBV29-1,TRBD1,TGCAGCGTTGGGGGGGACAGGACGCAGTATTTT,CSVGGDRTQYF
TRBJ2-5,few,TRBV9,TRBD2,TGTGCCAGCAGCCGAGAGGGAGGGGAAGAGACCCAGTACTTC,CASSREGGEETQYF
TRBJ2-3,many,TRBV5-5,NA,TGTGCCTGCCGAGGGGGGCCGTTCGAGACAGATACGCAGTATTTT,CACRGGPFETDTQYF
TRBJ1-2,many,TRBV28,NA,TGTGCCAGCAGTTTCGGATCCGAGCCCCATGGCTACACCTTC,CASSFGSEPHGYTF
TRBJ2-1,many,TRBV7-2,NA,TGTGCCAGCAGCCCTAGTAATGGGGGTTCATACAATGAGCAGTTCTTC,CASSPSNGGSYNEQFF